This TCR beta chain was identified in a study of blood T cell repertoires in COVID-19. Study background: Some COVID-19 samples were acute and others convalescent; all came from the United States, Italy and Spain. The analysed material was cDNA or gDNA that came from T cells, B-cell-depleted T cells, or PBMCs.

In the original processing: Reference gene primers were amplified, and this amplification served to estimate nucleated cell counts. Only in-frame clones appear in the TCRdb table, and some are missing; sequencing was by immunoSEQ multiplex PCR. The V and J calls and clone size are taken from that table; D and trimming were inferred from the DNA. This table holds around 56,000 clones, 65% to 85% found once. Germline CDR1 LNHDA, CDR2 SQIVND (reference sequence). Trimming cost V 4 bases and J 1 base; bases outside gene matches: 3. CDR3 size: 14 residues. The table lists this clone with a few counts. The source material was peripheral blood. This TCR derives from a man aged 55-75 years with acute or convalescent COVID-19. The chain has TRBV19 and TRBJ1-1, with 7 bases lining up with TRBD1. CDR3 nucleotide sequence: TGTGCCAGTAGTACTAACAGGGGGAACACTGAAGCTTTCTTT. As protein: CASSTNRGNTEAFF. The variable domain in full, with the rest retrieved from reference TRBV19 and TRBJ1-1, is DGGITQSPKYLFRKEGQNVTLSCEQNLNHDAMYWYRQDPGQGLRLIYYSQIVNDFQKGDIAEGYSVSREKKESFPLTVTSAQKNPTAFYLCASSTNRGNTEAFFGQGTRLTVV.